This T cell receptor beta chain originates from a study of blood T cell repertoires in COVID-19. Study-level background: Sample material is recorded as cDNA or gDNA derived from T cells, B-cell-depleted T cells, or PBMCs.

In this sample, this clone turned up a few times. Germline assignment: CDR1 MGHDK and CDR2 SYGVNS. With 8 bases removed from V and 1 base from J, the gap between germline ends came to 13 bases. The CDR3 extends over 14 amino acids. Profiling relied on immunoSEQ multiplex PCR, and the TCRdb table lists in-frame clones only, not all of them. The table lists roughly 200,000 clones, roughly 86% of them singletons. Source material: PBMCs or T cells enriched from blood (not recorded which). The TCR sequence derives from a man between 40 and 49 years old with acute COVID-19. This chain connects TRBV25-1 to TRBJ2-3; D gene unclear. For the CDR3, the DNA is TGTGCCAGCCAATCTACTCTCGGCACAGATACGCAGTATTTT. As protein: CASQSTLGTDTQYF.